The rows below give T cell receptor beta chains drawn from one sample of a study of T-cell reconstitution after alpha-beta-depleted transplantation in children. TCRdb called the PCR reads again in MiXCR, with one record for every CDR3 protein. Among 350,000 to 450,000 distinct CDR3 sequences listed, roughly 20% were seen once. The sequences come from PBMCs from the stem cell graft donor, collected from the stem cell graft. The receptors stem from a human donor who donated a stem cell graft to a child with acute myeloid leukemia. Each CDR3 is given with its conserved first and last residue. The D gene is left open where the match is weak. Size is omitted from some rows. Given values are once, few, many or a class for expanded clones.

16,TRBV28,.,few,TRBJ2-7,CASSSPGTPGAYEQYF,TGTGCCAGCAGTTCCCCCGGGACACCAGGGGCCTACGAGCAGTACTTC
14,TRBV20-1,.,many,TRBJ2-7,CSAREDLSPYEQYF,TGCAGTGCTAGAGAGGACCTTTCCCCCTACGAGCAGTACTTC
13,TRBV5-5,.,few,TRBJ1-1,CASSSEIRTEAFF,TGTGCCAGCAGCTCTGAGATTCGCACTGAAGCTTTCTTT
16,TRBV5-1,TRBD2,few,TRBJ2-3,CASSPRLAGETDTQYF,TGCGCCAGCAGCCCGAGACTAGCGGGAGAAACAGATACGCAGTATTTT
14,TRBV7-9,.,.,TRBJ1-1,CASSSGTRNTEAFF,TGTGCCAGCAGTTCCGGGACGCGAAACACTGAAGCTTTCTTT
13,TRBV27,.,few,TRBJ2-7,CASRRLLGGEQYF,TGTGCCAGCAGACGACTTCTAGGGGGCGAGCAGTACTTC
14,TRBV24-1,.,few,TRBJ2-3,CATSGAGGSDTQYF,TGTGCCACCAGCGGGGCAGGGGGGTCGGATACGCAGTATTTT
15,TRBV28,.,.,TRBJ2-1,CASSPGSSVDNEQFF,TGTGCCAGCAGTCCAGGGTCTAGCGTGGACAATGAGCAGTTCTTC
18,TRBV15,TRBD2,.,TRBJ2-3,CATSTKRTSGSSTDTQYF,TGTGCCACCAGCACCAAGAGGACTAGCGGGTCTAGCACAGATACGCAGTATTTT
23,TRBV20-1,TRBD2,.,TRBJ2-7,CSARDLGLAELTDLNSISYEQYF,TGCAGTGCTAGAGATCTGGGACTAGCGGAATTAACTGACCTGAACTCCATTTCCTACGAGCAGTACTTC
13,TRBV12-3/TRBV12-4,.,few,TRBJ2-1,CASRMTGNNEQFF,TGTGCCAGCAGAATGACAGGTAACAATGAGCAGTTCTTC
14,TRBV5-5,TRBD2,many,TRBJ2-1,CASSYGTSFNEQFF,TGTGCCAGCAGTTACGGGACTAGCTTCAATGAGCAGTTCTTC
15,TRBV5-1,.,few,TRBJ1-1,CASSFRQARGTEAFF,TGCGCCAGCAGCTTCAGACAGGCTCGGGGGACTGAAGCTTTCTTT
16,TRBV6-1,TRBD1,.,TRBJ2-7,CASSALTGTGVYEQYF,TGTGCCAGCAGTGCCCTTACCGGGACAGGGGTTTACGAGCAGTACTTC
12,TRBV12-3/TRBV12-4,.,many,TRBJ1-5,CASSQAGSTFHF,TGTGCCAGCAGTCAGGCGGGGAGCACATTTCATTTT
17,TRBV7-2,TRBD1,few,TRBJ1-2,CASSLGSPGQGNYGYTF,TGTGCCAGCAGCTTAGGGTCCCCGGGACAGGGGAACTATGGCTACACCTTC
16,TRBV12-3/TRBV12-4,.,few,TRBJ2-2,CASSPRGSLDTGELFF,TGTGCCAGCAGTCCCCGGGGTAGTTTGGACACCGGGGAGCTGTTTTTT
16,TRBV5-1,TRBD2,.,TRBJ2-7,CASSRGTSGGLNEQYF,TGCGCCAGCAGCCGCGGGACTAGCGGGGGCCTGAACGAGCAGTACTTC
17,TRBV28,.,many,TRBJ2-1,CASSSRGSFSGYNEQFF,TGTGCCAGCAGTTCCCGGGGAAGCTTTTCGGGCTACAATGAGCAGTTCTTC
11,TRBV4-2,.,.,TRBJ2-2,CASSQASELFF,TGTGCCAGCAGCCAAGCCTCGGAGCTGTTTTTT
16,TRBV28,TRBD2,.,TRBJ2-1,CVSSLVGTSGYNEQFF,TGTGTCAGCAGTTTAGTGGGGACTAGCGGATACAATGAGCAGTTCTTC
15,TRBV27,TRBD2,.,TRBJ2-7,CASSVGLASSYEQYF,TGTGCCAGCAGTGTGGGACTAGCGAGCTCCTACGAGCAGTACTTC
15,TRBV12-3/TRBV12-4,.,.,TRBJ2-3,CASSFKVEGSDTQYF,TGTGCCAGCAGTTTTAAAGTGGAGGGGTCAGATACGCAGTATTTT
11,TRBV29-1,.,few,TRBJ2-7,CSVAGYNEQYF,TGCAGCGTTGCTGGGTACAACGAGCAGTACTTC
14,TRBV5-1,TRBD1,few,TRBJ2-5,CASSLETGRETQYF,TGCGCCAGCAGCTTGGAGACAGGGAGAGAGACCCAGTACTTC
15,TRBV12-3/TRBV12-4,.,.,TRBJ1-5,CASTDSGGNNQPQHF,TGTGCCAGCACCGACTCCGGGGGAAACAATCAGCCCCAGCATTTT
14,TRBV29-1,.,many,TRBJ2-3,CSVEVAGGTDTQYF,TGCAGCGTTGAAGTGGCCGGAGGTACAGATACGCAGTATTTT
16,TRBV9,TRBD2,.,TRBJ2-1,CASSALRSGSRTEQFF,TGTGCCAGCAGCGCCCTGCGTAGCGGGAGCCGAACTGAGCAGTTCTTC
17,TRBV10-2,TRBD2,.,TRBJ2-3,CASSESWTSGGTDTQYF,TGCGCCAGCAGTGAGTCGTGGACTAGCGGGGGCACAGATACGCAGTATTTT